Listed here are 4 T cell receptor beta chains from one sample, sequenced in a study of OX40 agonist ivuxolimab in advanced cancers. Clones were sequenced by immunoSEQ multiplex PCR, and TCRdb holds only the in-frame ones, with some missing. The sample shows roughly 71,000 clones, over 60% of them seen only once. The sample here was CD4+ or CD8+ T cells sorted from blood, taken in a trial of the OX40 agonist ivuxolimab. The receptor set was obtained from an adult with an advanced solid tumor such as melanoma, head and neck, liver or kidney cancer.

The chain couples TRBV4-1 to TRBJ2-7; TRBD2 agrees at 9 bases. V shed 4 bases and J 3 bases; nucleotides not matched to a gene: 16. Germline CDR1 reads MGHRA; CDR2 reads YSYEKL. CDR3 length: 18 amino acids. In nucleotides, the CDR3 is TGCGCCAGCAGCCCCCGGAGGCTAGCGGGACCAAAAAGCTACGAGCAGTACTTC. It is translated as CASSPRRLAGPKSYEQYF.

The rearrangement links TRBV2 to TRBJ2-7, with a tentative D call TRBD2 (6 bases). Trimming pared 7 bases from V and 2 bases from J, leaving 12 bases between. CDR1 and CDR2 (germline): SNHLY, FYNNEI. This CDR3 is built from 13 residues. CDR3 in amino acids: CASKWGLAYEQYF. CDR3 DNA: TGTGCCAGCAAATGGGGACTTGCCTACGAGCAGTACTTC.

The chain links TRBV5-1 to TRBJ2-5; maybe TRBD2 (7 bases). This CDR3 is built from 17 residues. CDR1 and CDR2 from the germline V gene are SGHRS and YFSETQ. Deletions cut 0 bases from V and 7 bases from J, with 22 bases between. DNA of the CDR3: TGCGCCAGCAGCTTGGCCATCGGGCGGGGGCCCTTATTGACCCAGTACTTC. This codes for CASSLAIGRGPLLTQYF.

The DNA of the CDR3 is TGTGCCAGTAGGTTAAGGGGGGGCAATGAGCAGTTCTTC. Its protein product is CASRLRGGNEQFF. The rearrangement uses TRBV19 and TRBJ2-1, with a weak D call TRBD2 (7 bases). The V end lost 6 bases, the J end lost 6 bases, and 12 bases lay between the germline ends. The CDR3 runs to 13 residues. The germline V gene encodes CDR1 LNHDA and CDR2 SQIVND (reference sequence).